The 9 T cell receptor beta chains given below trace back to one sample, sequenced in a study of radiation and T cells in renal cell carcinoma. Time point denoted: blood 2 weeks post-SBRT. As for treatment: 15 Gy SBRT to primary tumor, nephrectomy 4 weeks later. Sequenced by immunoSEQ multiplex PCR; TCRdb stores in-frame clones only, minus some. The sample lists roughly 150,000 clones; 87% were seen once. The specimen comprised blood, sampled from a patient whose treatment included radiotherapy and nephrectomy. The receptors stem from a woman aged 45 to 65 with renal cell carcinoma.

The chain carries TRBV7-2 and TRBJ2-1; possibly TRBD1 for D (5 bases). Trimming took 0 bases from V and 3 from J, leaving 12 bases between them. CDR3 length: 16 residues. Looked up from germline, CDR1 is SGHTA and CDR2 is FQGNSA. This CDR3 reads CASSLAGTRDYNEQFF. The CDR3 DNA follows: TGTGCCAGCAGCTTAGCGGGAACCAGGGACTACAATGAGCAGTTCTTC.

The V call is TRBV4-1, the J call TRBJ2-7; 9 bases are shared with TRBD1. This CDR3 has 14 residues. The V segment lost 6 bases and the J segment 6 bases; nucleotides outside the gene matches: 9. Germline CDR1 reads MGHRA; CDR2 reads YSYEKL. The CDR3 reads CASSFGTGLLEQYF. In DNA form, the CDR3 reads TGCGCCAGCAGTTTCGGGACAGGGCTGCTCGAGCAGTACTTC.

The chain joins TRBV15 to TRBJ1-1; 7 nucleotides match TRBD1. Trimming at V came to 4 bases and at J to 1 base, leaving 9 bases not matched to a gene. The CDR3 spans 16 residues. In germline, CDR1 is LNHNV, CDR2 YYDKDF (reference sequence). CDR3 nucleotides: TGTGCCACCAGCAAGCCCGGACAGGTAGGGAACACTGAAGCTTTCTTT. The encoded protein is CATSKPGQVGNTEAFF.

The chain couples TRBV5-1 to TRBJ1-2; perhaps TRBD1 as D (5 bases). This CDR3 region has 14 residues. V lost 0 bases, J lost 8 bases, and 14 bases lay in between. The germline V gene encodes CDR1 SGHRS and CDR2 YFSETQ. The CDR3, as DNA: TGCGCCAGCAGCTTGGCCCGGGGGGAGTCAGGCTACACCTTC. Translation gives CASSLARGESGYTF.

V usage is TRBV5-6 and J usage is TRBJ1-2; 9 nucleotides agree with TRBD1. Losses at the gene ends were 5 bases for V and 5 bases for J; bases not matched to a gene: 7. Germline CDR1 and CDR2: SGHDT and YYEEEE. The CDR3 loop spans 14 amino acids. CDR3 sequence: CASSGQGPPYGYTF. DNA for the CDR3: TGTGCCAGCAGTGGACAGGGGCCTCCATATGGCTACACCTTC.

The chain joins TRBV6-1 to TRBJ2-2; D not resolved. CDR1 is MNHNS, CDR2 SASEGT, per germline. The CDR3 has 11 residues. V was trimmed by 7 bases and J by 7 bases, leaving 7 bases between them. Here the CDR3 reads CASISSGELFF. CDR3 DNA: TGTGCCAGCATATCAAGCGGGGAGCTGTTTTTT.

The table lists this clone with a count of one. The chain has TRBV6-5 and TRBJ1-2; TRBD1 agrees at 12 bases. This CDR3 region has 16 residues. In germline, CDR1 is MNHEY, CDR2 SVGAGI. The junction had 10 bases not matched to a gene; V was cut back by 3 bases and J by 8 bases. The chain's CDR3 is CASSYRSGQGARGYTF. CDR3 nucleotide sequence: TGTGCCAGCAGTTATCGCTCGGGACAGGGGGCGCGGGGCTACACCTTC.

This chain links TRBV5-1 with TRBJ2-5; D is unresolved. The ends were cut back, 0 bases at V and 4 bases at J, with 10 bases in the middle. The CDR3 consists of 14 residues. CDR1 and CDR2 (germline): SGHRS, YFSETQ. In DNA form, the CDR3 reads TGCGCCAGCAGCTTGGCCCAGCCCATAGAGACCCAGTACTTC. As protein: CASSLAQPIETQYF.

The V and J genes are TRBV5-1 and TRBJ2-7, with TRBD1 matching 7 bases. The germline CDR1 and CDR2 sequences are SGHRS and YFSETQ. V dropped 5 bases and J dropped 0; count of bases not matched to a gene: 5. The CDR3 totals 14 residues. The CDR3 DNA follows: TGCGCCAGCAGACGGGACAGTAGCTCCTACGAGCAGTACTTC. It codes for CASRRDSSSYEQYF.